This T cell receptor beta chain was observed in a study of blood T cell repertoires in COVID-19. Study summary: COVID-19 samples, acute and convalescent, were from the United States, Italy and Spain.

Study members were between about 18 and 90 years old and lived in over 20 US regions. Cohorts were determined from participant-reported clinical history. In the original workflow: Researchers report that nucleated cell counts were estimated from reference gene primer amplification. TCRdb's table, derived via immunoSEQ multiplex PCR, lists solely in-frame clones and lacks some. The V and J calls and the clone size are those of that table, but D and trimming were determined from the DNA. The sample carries about 240,000 clones, approximately 88% recorded once. Trimming cost V 4 bases and J 8 bases, with 11 bases left between them. Looked up from germline, CDR1 is MNHEY and CDR2 is SVGEGT. This CDR3 contains 12 residues.

Specimen: PBMCs or T cells enriched from blood (not recorded which). The TCR originated in a woman aged 30 to 39 with acute COVID-19. The rearrangement links TRBV6-2 or TRBV6-3 to TRBJ1-1, with D hard to call. The CDR3 sequence is CASSSTLFEAFF. The CDR3 DNA reads as TGTGCCAGCAGTTCAACATTGTTCGAAGCTTTCTTT.